The 14 T cell receptor beta chains below come from one sample, sequenced in a study of cytomegalovirus exposure and HLA in healthy donors. Here immunoSEQ multiplex PCR was the method, and the copy in TCRdb shows in-frame clones only, minus some. Among some 240,000 clones, more than 75% were seen once, and the ten largest hold about 2%. The sequenced sample consisted of PBMCs. These receptors were obtained from a woman under 30 in good health and CMV-seropositive.

The chain combines TRBV5-4 with TRBJ2-7; D may be TRBD1 (5 bases). The germline V gene encodes CDR1 SGHNT and CDR2 YYREEE (reference sequence). The CDR3 totals 12 residues. Between the trimmed V and J ends, which lost 2 bases and 3 bases, there was a span of 6 bases. The CDR3 here is CASSLGVYEQYF. The CDR3 bases are TGTGCCAGCAGCTTAGGGGTCTACGAGCAGTACTTC.

The chain employs TRBV29-1 and TRBJ2-7; 9 nucleotides agree with TRBD2. Germline CDR1 reads SQVTM; CDR2 reads ANQGSEA. This CDR3 region has 15 residues. The trim removed 2 bases at V and 4 bases at J, leaving 9 bases unmatched. CDR3 loop: CSVELVAGALYEQYF. Written as DNA, the CDR3 is TGCAGCGTTGAATTAGTAGCGGGAGCTTTATACGAGCAGTACTTC.

The gene calls are TRBV5-1 and TRBJ2-7; the match to TRBD2 covers 7 bases. The CDR3 is 15 residues long. With 5 bases clipped from V and 4 bases from J, the junction kept 12 bases outside the gene matches. Per germline, CDR1 SGHRS and CDR2 YFSETQ. The CDR3 DNA sequence: TGCGCCAGCAGTTCTAGCGGTACTCTCGGGTACGAGCAGTACTTC. Protein: CASSSSGTLGYEQYF.

The gene calls are TRBV18 and TRBJ2-7; 15 positions agree with TRBD2. The V gene's germline CDR1 is KGHSH and CDR2 LQKENI. V was clipped by 8 bases and J by 2 bases; unmatched bases: 1. The CDR3 totals 14 residues. The CDR3 here is CASGLAGGAYEQYF. The DNA of the CDR3 is TGTGCCAGCGGACTAGCGGGAGGGGCCTACGAGCAGTACTTC.

The chain has TRBV27 and TRBJ1-1; D may be TRBD1 (6 bases). Looked up from germline, CDR1 is MNHEY and CDR2 is SMNVEV (reference sequence). The CDR3 is 17 residues long. V was trimmed by 3 bases and J by 0 bases, leaving 17 bases between them. CDR3 coding DNA: TGTGCCAGCAGTTTGGACAGCCTCACTCCCTTGAACACTGAAGCTTTCTTT. This sequence encodes CASSLDSLTPLNTEAFF.

The chain couples TRBV14 to TRBJ1-2, with 7 nucleotides matching TRBD1. The V gene end was trimmed by 2 bases and the J gene end by 4 bases; junction bases not matched to a gene: 4. The germline gives CDR1 SGHDN, CDR2 FVKESK. This CDR3 spans 14 amino acids. This CDR3 is CASSQTGVAYGYTF. The CDR3 DNA sequence: TGTGCCAGCAGCCAAACAGGGGTCGCCTATGGCTACACCTTC. Full variable domain (rest looked up from reference TRBV14 and TRBJ1-2): EAGVTQFPSHSVIEKGQTVTLRCDPISGHDNLYWYRRVMGKEIKFLLHFVKESKQDESGMPNNRFLAERTGGTYSTLKVQPAELEDSGVYFCASSQTGVAYGYTFGSGTRLTVV.

A remark on this clone: The junction shows a germline mismatch at one end, possibly a read error. This chain connects TRBV5-1 to TRBJ2-7; a possible D gene is TRBD1 (7 bases). The CDR3 is 11 residues long. From germline, CDR1 is SGHRS and CDR2 YFSETQ. The CDR3 DNA is TGTGCCAGCACGCAGGGGGGCGAGCAGTACTTC. Amino acid sequence: CASTQGGEQYF.

The CDR3 region is CAWSATTGDTEAFF. CDR3 in DNA: TGTGCCTGGAGTGCTACAACAGGGGACACTGAAGCTTTCTTT. This chain uses TRBV30 with TRBJ1-1; 7 positions agree with TRBD1. V gave up 1 base and J gave up 3 bases; unmatched junction bases: 5. Germline loops: CDR1 GTSNPN, CDR2 SVGIG (reference sequence). There are 14 residues in the CDR3.

This chain joins TRBV2 and TRBJ1-3; TRBD1 might be the D (5 bases). V lost 6 bases, J lost 4 bases, and 19 bases lay in between. Germline lookup yields CDR1 SNHLY and CDR2 FYNNEI. The CDR3 consists of 16 residues. The CDR3 DNA follows: TGTGCCAGCAGCGAGACCCGGGGAGGGGCCGGAAACACCATATATTTT. Protein product: CASSETRGGAGNTIYF.

V usage is TRBV18 and J usage is TRBJ1-1; D not resolved. Between the trimmed V and J ends, which lost 4 bases and 0 bases, there was a span of 12 bases. CDR3 length equals 15 residues. The germline V gene encodes CDR1 KGHSH and CDR2 LQKENI. The DNA for the CDR3 is TGTGCCAGCTCACGAGGAAGAGAAATGAACACTGAAGCTTTCTTT. Translated, it gives CASSRGREMNTEAFF.

This clone was picked up one time. The chain employs TRBV28 and TRBJ2-7; TRBD2 matches at 7 bases. Per germline, CDR1 MDHEN and CDR2 SYDVKM. The CDR3 runs 14 residues. J was trimmed by 3 bases and V by 5 bases; bases with no gene match: 7. CDR3 residues: CASSPPRGDYEQYF. The DNA of the CDR3 is TGTGCCAGCAGTCCCCCCCGGGGGGACTACGAGCAGTACTTC.

The gene calls are TRBV27 and TRBJ2-7; 9 positions agree with TRBD1. The J segment lost 3 bases and the V segment lost 1 base, leaving 1 base of the junction unmatched. Germline assignment: CDR1 MNHEY and CDR2 SMNVEV (reference sequence). The CDR3 extends over 14 amino acids. The CDR3 DNA sequence: TGTGCCAGCAGTTTATGGACAGGGGTCTACGAGCAGTACTTC. This sequence encodes CASSLWTGVYEQYF.

A single count supports this clone. The chain joins TRBV13 to TRBJ1-2, with unresolved D. The CDR3 totals 15 residues. V dropped 0 bases and J dropped 0 bases, with 8 bases sitting between them. The germline V gene encodes CDR1 PRHDT and CDR2 FYEKMQ (reference sequence). CDR3 in amino acids: CASSLGPGTNYGYTF. The DNA of the CDR3 is TGTGCCAGCAGCTTAGGCCCGGGTACTAACTATGGCTACACCTTC.

The genes are TRBV6-6 and TRBJ2-5; 9 nucleotides agree with TRBD2. Germline V gene sequence: CDR1 MNHNY, CDR2 SVGAGI (reference sequence). V gave up 0 bases and J gave up 1 base; unmatched junction bases: 3. This CDR3 contains 16 residues. The CDR3 here is CASSYSLAGLQETQYF. CDR3 nucleotide sequence: TGTGCCAGCAGTTACTCACTAGCGGGCCTCCAAGAGACCCAGTACTTC.